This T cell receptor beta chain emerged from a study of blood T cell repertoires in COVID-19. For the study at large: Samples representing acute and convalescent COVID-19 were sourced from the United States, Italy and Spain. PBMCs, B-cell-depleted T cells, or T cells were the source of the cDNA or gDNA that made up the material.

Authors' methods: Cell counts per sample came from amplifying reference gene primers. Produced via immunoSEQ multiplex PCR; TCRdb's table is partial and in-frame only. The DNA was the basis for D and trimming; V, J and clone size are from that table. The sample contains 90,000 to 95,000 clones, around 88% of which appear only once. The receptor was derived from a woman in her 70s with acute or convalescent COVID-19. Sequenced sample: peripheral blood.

The CDR3, as DNA: TGTGCCAGCAGCTTGGGGGACAGCCCTGGGCGAGAGACCCAGTACTTC. It yields the protein CASSLGDSPGRETQYF. V is TRBV5-5 and J is TRBJ2-5; 7 bases fit TRBD1. The trim removed 0 bases at V and 4 bases at J, leaving 9 bases unmatched. Germline CDR1 reads SGHKS; CDR2 reads YYEKEE (reference sequence). This CDR3 contains 16 residues.